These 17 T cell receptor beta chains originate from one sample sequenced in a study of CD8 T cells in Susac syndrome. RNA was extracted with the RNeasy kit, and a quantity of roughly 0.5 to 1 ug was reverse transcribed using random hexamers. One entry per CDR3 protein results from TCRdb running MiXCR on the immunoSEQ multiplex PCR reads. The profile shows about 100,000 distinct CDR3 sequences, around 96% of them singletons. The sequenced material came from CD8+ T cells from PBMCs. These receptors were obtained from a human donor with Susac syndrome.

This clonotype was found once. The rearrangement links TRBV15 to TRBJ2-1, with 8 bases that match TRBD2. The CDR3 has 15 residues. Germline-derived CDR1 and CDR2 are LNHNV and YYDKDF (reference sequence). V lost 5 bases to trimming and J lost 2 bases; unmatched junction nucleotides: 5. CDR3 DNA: TGTGCCACCAGCTACGGGAGGGAGGCCTACAATGAGCAGTTCTTC. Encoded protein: CATSYGREAYNEQFF.

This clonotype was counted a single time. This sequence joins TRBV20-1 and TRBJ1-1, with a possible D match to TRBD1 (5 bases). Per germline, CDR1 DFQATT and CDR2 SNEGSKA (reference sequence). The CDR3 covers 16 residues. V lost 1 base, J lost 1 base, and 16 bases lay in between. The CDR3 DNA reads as TGCAGTGCTAGAGGACAGCGGGGGGGATCGAACACTGAAGCTTTCTTT. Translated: CSARGQRGGSNTEAFF.

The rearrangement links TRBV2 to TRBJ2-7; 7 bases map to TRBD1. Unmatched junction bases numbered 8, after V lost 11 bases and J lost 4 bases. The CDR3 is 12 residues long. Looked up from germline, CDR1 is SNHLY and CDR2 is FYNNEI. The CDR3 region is CAGRDRGYEQYF. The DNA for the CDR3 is TGTGCCGGACGGGACAGAGGATACGAGCAGTACTTC.

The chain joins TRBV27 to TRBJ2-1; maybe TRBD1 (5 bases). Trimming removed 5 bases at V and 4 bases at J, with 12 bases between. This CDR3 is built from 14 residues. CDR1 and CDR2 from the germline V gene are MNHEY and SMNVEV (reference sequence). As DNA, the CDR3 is TGTGCCAGCAGTCGGGCAGGGCCATACAATGAGCAGTTCTTC. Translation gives CASSRAGPYNEQFF.

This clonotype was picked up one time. CDR3 DNA sequence: TGCAGCGTTGAGGCTAGCGGGATATATGAGCAGTTCTTC. Amino acid sequence: CSVEASGIYEQFF. The chain employs TRBV29-1 and TRBJ2-1, with 9 bases that match TRBD2. The trim removed 3 bases at V and 8 bases at J, leaving 5 bases unmatched. This CDR3 is built from 13 residues. Germline CDR1 SQVTM, CDR2 ANQGSEA.

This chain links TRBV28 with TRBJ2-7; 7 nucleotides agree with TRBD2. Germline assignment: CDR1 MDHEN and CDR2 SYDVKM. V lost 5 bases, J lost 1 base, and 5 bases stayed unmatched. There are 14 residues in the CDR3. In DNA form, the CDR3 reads TGTGCCAGCAGTGGCGGGAGTTGGTCCTACGAGCAGTACTTC. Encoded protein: CASSGGSWSYEQYF. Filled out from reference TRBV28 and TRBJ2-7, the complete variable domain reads DVKVTQSSRYLVKRTGEKVFLECVQDMDHENMFWYRQDPGLGLRLIYFSYDVKMKEKGDIPEGYSVSREKKERFSLILESASTNQTSMYLCASSGGSWSYEQYFGPGTRLTVT.

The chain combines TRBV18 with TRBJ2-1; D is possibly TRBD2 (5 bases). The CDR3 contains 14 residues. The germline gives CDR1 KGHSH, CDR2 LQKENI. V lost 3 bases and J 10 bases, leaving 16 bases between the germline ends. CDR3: CASSPADSYSEQFF. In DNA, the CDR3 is TGTGCCAGCTCACCGGCGGACTCCTATAGCGAGCAGTTCTTC.

Here the CDR3 reads CASSPRDRSFGNIQYF. CDR3 coding DNA: TGCGCCAGCAGCCCCCGGGACAGGTCCTTCGGGAACATTCAGTACTTC. The chain employs TRBV23-1 and TRBJ2-4, with 8 bases aligning to TRBD1. TRBV23-1 belongs to the ORF category, with a function that is uncertain. J lost 7 bases, V lost 6 bases, and 14 bases had no gene match. The CDR3 spans 16 residues.

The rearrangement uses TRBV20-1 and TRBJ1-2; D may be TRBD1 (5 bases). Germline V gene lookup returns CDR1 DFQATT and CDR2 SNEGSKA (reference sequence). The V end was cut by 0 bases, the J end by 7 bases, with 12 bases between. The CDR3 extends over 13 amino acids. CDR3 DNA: TGCAGTGCTAGAGATCCGGGGGATGGTGGCTACACCTTC. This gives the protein CSARDPGDGGYTF.

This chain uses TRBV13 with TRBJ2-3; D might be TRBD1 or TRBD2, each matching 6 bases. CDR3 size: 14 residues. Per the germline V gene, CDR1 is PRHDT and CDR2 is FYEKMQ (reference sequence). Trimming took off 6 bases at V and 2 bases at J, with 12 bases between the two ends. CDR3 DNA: TGTGCCAGCAGTGCCACGGGGGCCACAGATACGCAGTATTTT. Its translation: CASSATGATDTQYF.

CDR3 nucleotides: TGTGCCACCAGTGATTCGGACAGGCTGAAGCAGTACTTC. This translates into CATSDSDRLKQYF. V gene TRBV24-1 combines with J gene TRBJ2-7; 7 nucleotides match TRBD1. The CDR3 contains 13 residues. Germline V gene data show CDR1 as KGHDR and CDR2 as SFDVKD. Trimming at V came to 2 bases and at J to 8 bases, leaving 5 bases not matched to a gene.

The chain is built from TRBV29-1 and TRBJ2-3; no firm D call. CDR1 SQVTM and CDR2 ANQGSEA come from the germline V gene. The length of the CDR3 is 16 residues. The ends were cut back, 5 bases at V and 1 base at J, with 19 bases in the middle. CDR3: CSVIAPTRRGTDTQYF. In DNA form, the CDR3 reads TGCAGCGTTATAGCACCAACCCGAAGGGGCACAGATACGCAGTATTTT.

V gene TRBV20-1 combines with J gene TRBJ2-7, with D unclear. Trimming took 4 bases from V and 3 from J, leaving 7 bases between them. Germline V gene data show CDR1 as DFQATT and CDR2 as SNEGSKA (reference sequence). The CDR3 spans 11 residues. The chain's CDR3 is CSAITFYEQYF. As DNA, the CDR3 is TGCAGTGCTATAACCTTCTACGAGCAGTACTTC.

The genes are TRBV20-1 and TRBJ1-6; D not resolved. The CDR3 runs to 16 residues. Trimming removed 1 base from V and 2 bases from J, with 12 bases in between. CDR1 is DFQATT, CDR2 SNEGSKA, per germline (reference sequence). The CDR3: CSARAADGPYNSPLHF. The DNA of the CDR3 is TGCAGTGCTAGAGCCGCGGACGGGCCCTATAATTCACCCCTCCACTTT.

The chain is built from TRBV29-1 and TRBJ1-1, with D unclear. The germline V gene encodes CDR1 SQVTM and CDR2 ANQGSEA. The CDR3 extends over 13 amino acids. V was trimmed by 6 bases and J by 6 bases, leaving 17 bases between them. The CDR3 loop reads CSVSLVWGAEAFF. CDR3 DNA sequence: TGCAGCGTCTCTCTCGTGTGGGGAGCTGAAGCTTTCTTT. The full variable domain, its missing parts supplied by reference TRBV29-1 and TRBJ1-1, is SAVISQKPSRDICQRGTSLTIQCQVDSQVTMMFWYRQQPGQSLTLIATANQGSEATYESGFVIDKFPISRPNLTFSTLTVSNMSPEDSSIYLCSVSLVWGAEAFFGQGTRLTVV.

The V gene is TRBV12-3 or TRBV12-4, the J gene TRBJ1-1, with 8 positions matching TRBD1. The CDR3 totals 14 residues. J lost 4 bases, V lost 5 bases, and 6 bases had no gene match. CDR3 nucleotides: TGTGCCAGCAGTACCCGGACAGGGACCACTGAAGCTTTCTTT. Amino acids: CASSTRTGTTEAFF.

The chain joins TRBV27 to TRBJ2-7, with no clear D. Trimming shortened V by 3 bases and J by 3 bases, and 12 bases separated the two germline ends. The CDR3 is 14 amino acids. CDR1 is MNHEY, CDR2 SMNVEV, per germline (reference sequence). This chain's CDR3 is CASSFKDPFYEQYF. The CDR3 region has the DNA TGTGCCAGCAGTTTCAAGGACCCCTTCTACGAGCAGTACTTC.